One sample yielded the 22 T cell receptor beta chains listed below, sequenced in a study of blood T cell repertoires in COVID-19. Produced via immunoSEQ multiplex PCR; TCRdb's table is partial and in-frame only. In the table there are about 73,000 clones, roughly nine tenths of which are singletons. Sequencing input: peripheral blood. Receptors were obtained from a woman under 30 with acute or convalescent COVID-19.

J is TRBJ2-7 and V is TRBV7-2; maybe TRBD2 (6 bases). Trimming stripped 0 bases from V and 6 bases from J, with 9 bases between. CDR3 length: 13 residues. The germline CDR1 and CDR2 sequences are SGHTA and FQGNSA. As DNA, the CDR3 is TGTGCCAGCAGCTTAGCGGGGGGTTTCGAGCAGTACTTC. This translates into CASSLAGGFEQYF.

The V and J genes are TRBV27 and TRBJ2-7, with 8 bases matching TRBD1. Trimming took 0 bases from V and 3 from J; bases not matched to a gene: 4. CDR1 and CDR2 (germline): MNHEY, SMNVEV (reference sequence). The CDR3 has 15 amino acids. CDR3 nucleotide sequence: TGTGCCAGCAGTTTATCGGACAGGGTGTTCTACGAGCAGTACTTC. It yields the protein CASSLSDRVFYEQYF.

The rearrangement joins TRBV18 to TRBJ2-7; D ambiguous. Germline V lookup: CDR1 KGHSH, CDR2 LQKENI. This CDR3 spans 13 amino acids. V lost 2 bases, J lost 4 bases, and 9 bases lay in between. CDR3 amino acids: CASSPNSGYEQYF. The CDR3 DNA follows: TGTGCCAGCTCACCAAACAGTGGATACGAGCAGTACTTC.

This chain uses TRBV7-9 with TRBJ2-1; D might be TRBD2 (5 bases). This CDR3 region has 16 residues. Trimming stripped 4 bases from V and 3 bases from J, with 16 bases between. Germline lookup yields CDR1 SEHNR and CDR2 FQNEAQ (reference sequence). This CDR3 is CASSSAAAGYYNEQFF. As DNA, the CDR3 is TGTGCCAGCAGCTCGGCAGCGGCAGGTTACTACAATGAGCAGTTCTTC.

This clone was counted once. V is TRBV18 and J is TRBJ1-2; D is perhaps TRBD1 (5 bases). The CDR3 length is 17 residues. Trimming stripped 1 base from V and 4 bases from J, with 19 bases between. Per the germline V gene, CDR1 is KGHSH and CDR2 is LQKENI. The CDR3 DNA follows: TGTGCCAGCTCACCACAGGGGTTTTTAAGGCCTGGCTATGGCTACACCTTC. It is translated as CASSPQGFLRPGYGYTF.

The V and J genes are TRBV7-2 and TRBJ1-2; D is unresolved. The germline CDR1 and CDR2 sequences are SGHTA and FQGNSA. Trimming left V 4 bases short and J 8 bases short, with 14 bases between. The CDR3 has 13 amino acids. The CDR3 nucleotides are TGTGCCAGCAGCTCCCGCGGTCCCCTGGGCTACACCTTC. Its translation is CASSSRGPLGYTF.

The genes are TRBV7-2 and TRBJ1-3, with 8 nucleotides matching TRBD1. The CDR3 consists of 16 residues. CDR1 SGHTA and CDR2 FQGNSA come from the germline V gene. Trimming removed 4 bases from V and 6 bases from J; junction bases left unmatched: 11. The DNA for the CDR3 is TGTGCCAGCAGCTCCTTCGCAGGGGGCGCTTCAAACACCATATATTTT. It encodes CASSSFAGGASNTIYF.

The chain is built from TRBV13 and TRBJ2-6; D perhaps matches TRBD1 (5 bases). CDR3 size: 16 residues. Germline values: CDR1 PRHDT, CDR2 FYEKMQ (reference sequence). The V end was cut by 1 base, the J end by 0 bases, with 7 bases between. CDR3 sequence (DNA): TGTGCCAGCAGCTTAGCCCAGGGCTCTGGGGCCAACGTCCTGACTTTC. It codes for CASSLAQGSGANVLTF. Complete variable domain (other parts from reference TRBV13 and TRBJ2-6): AAGVIQSPRHLIKEKRETATLKCYPIPRHDTVYWYQQGPGQDPQFLISFYEKMQSDKGSIPDRFSAQQFSDYHSELNMSSLELGDSALYFCASSLAQGSGANVLTFGAGSRLTVL.

The chain combines TRBV29-1 with TRBJ1-1, with 9 bases fitting TRBD1. V trimming: 7 bases; J trimming: 10 bases; junction bases outside the gene matches: 4. The CDR3 is made up of 10 amino acids. Germline lookup yields CDR1 SQVTM and CDR2 ANQGSEA. DNA for the CDR3: TGCAGCGACATACAGGGGGCAGCTTTCTTT. Protein sequence: CSDIQGAAFF. The whole variable domain, remainder taken from reference TRBV29-1 and TRBJ1-1, is SAVISQKPSRDICQRGTSLTIQCQVDSQVTMMFWYRQQPGQSLTLIATANQGSEATYESGFVIDKFPISRPNLTFSTLTVSNMSPEDSSIYLCSDIQGAAFFGQGTRLTVV.

The sample holds one count of this clone. The chain has TRBV21-1 and TRBJ1-3; TRBD1 was called by the table and not checked on the DNA. TRBV21-1 is assigned pseudogene status. The CDR3 is 13 amino acids. The CDR3 protein is CASRGTGRNTIYF. The CDR3 coding sequence is TGTGCCAGCAGAGGGACAGGGAGAAACACCATATATTTT.

The chain joins TRBV7-7 to TRBJ2-2; TRBD2 is a possible D gene (5 bases). Trimming removed 5 bases at V and 7 bases at J, with 17 bases between. The CDR3 covers 15 residues. Germline V gives CDR1 SSHAT, CDR2 FNYEAQ (reference sequence). The CDR3 loop is CASSALGLPGGELFF. The CDR3 DNA is TGTGCCAGCAGCGCCCTCGGACTCCCGGGCGGGGAGCTGTTTTTT.

The chain links TRBV28 to TRBJ1-5; D possibly corresponds to TRBD1 (5 bases). Germline CDR1 and CDR2: MDHEN and SYDVKM. V was trimmed by 0 bases and J by 3 bases, leaving 9 bases between them. The CDR3 covers 15 residues. CDR3 sequence (DNA): TGTGCCAGCAGTTTATGGAGCAGGGCCAATCAGCCCCAGCATTTT. Translated: CASSLWSRANQPQHF.

CDR3 bases: TGTGCCAGCAGCTTAATGGGGCAGGGCACTGAAGCTTTCTTT. It is translated as CASSLMGQGTEAFF. V usage is TRBV7-9 and J usage is TRBJ1-1; perhaps TRBD1 as D (5 bases). With 2 bases removed from V and 4 bases from J, the gap between germline ends came to 11 bases. In germline, CDR1 is SEHNR, CDR2 FQNEAQ (reference sequence). The CDR3 loop spans 14 amino acids.

This chain links TRBV30 with TRBJ1-3; 8 nucleotides match TRBD1. V was clipped by 3 bases and J by 9 bases; unmatched bases: 16. The germline V gene has CDR1 GTSNPN and CDR2 SVGIG (reference sequence). The CDR3 extends over 16 amino acids. The CDR3 loop reads CAWRPWMDREDATIYF. CDR3 bases: TGTGCCTGGAGGCCCTGGATGGACAGGGAGGATGCCACCATATATTTT.

V usage is TRBV11-2 and J usage is TRBJ2-1; D perhaps matches TRBD2 (6 bases). This CDR3 region has 17 residues. The germline V gene has CDR1 SGHAT and CDR2 FQNNGV. The V and J ends lost 0 bases and 3 bases respectively, with 15 bases between them. The CDR3: CASSLDLSTGVYNEQFF. CDR3 nucleotides: TGTGCCAGCAGCTTAGACCTTTCTACGGGAGTCTACAATGAGCAGTTCTTC. Complete variable domain (other parts from reference TRBV11-2 and TRBJ2-1): EAGVAQSPRYKIIEKRQSVAFWCNPISGHATLYWYQQILGQGPKLLIQFQNNGVVDDSQLPKDRFSAERLKGVDSTLKIQPAKLEDSAVYLCASSLDLSTGVYNEQFFGPGTRLTVL.

This chain connects TRBV4-3 to TRBJ2-6, with TRBD1 matching 7 bases. The CDR3 contains 15 residues. V dropped 4 bases and J dropped 2; count of bases not matched to a gene: 2. Germline CDR1 is LGHNA and CDR2 is YSLEER. CDR3 amino acids: CASSLDRAGANVLTF. The CDR3 nucleotides read TGCGCCAGCAGCCTCGACAGGGCTGGGGCCAACGTCCTGACTTTC.

This chain links TRBV4-1 with TRBJ2-5, with D perhaps TRBD1 (5 bases). The CDR3 spans 16 residues. V was trimmed by 0 bases and J by 5 bases, leaving 16 bases between them. Per the germline V gene, CDR1 is MGHRA and CDR2 is YSYEKL. For the CDR3, the DNA is TGCGCCAGCAGCCAAGAACCGACAGCATGGCTGGAGACCCAGTACTTC. Translated: CASSQEPTAWLETQYF.

V gene TRBV2 combines with J gene TRBJ2-1; D gene uncertain. Germline V lookup: CDR1 SNHLY, CDR2 FYNNEI. CDR3 length equals 15 residues. V was shortened by 4 bases and J by 4 bases, with 14 bases between the two germline ends. This CDR3 reads CASSAGETRYNEQFF. CDR3 nucleotide sequence: TGTGCCAGCAGTGCGGGTGAGACCCGTTACAATGAGCAGTTCTTC.

The chain joins TRBV9 to TRBJ2-1, with a tentative D call TRBD2 (6 bases). V gave up 2 bases and J gave up 8 bases, with 17 bases separating them. The CDR3 is 15 amino acids. Germline CDR1 and CDR2: SGDLS and YYNGEE. The CDR3 DNA sequence: TGTGCCAGCAGCGTTCGACTGGGGGGTAGCGATGAGCAGTTCTTC. Translation: CASSVRLGGSDEQFF.

The chain employs TRBV6-6 and TRBJ1-6; tentatively, D is TRBD1 (6 bases). The CDR3 is 14 amino acids. The germline V gene encodes CDR1 MNHNY and CDR2 SVGAGI (reference sequence). Trimming cost V 7 bases and J 10 bases, with 17 bases left between them. CDR3 bases: TGTGCCAGCACCACGGGGGGCGCGGGGTCACCCCTCCACTTT. Its protein product is CASTTGGAGSPLHF.

V and J are TRBV19 and TRBJ2-7, with 9 bases that match TRBD2. Looked up from germline, CDR1 is LNHDA and CDR2 is SQIVND (reference sequence). Losses at the gene ends were 6 bases for V and 3 bases for J; bases not matched to a gene: 9. The CDR3 extends over 15 amino acids. The CDR3: CASSTLAGADYEQYF. The CDR3 DNA reads as TGTGCCAGTAGCACCTTAGCGGGAGCGGACTACGAGCAGTACTTC.

This sequence joins TRBV12-5 and TRBJ2-1; 9 bases fit TRBD2. V was clipped by 0 bases and J by 5 bases; unmatched bases: 8. Germline V lookup: CDR1 LGHNT, CDR2 FRNRAP. The CDR3 has 17 amino acids. DNA for the CDR3: TGTGCTAGTGGTTTGGTAACGAGCCTAGCGGGACACAATGAGCAGTTCTTC. Translating gives CASGLVTSLAGHNEQFF.